What follows are 2 T cell receptor beta chains derived from one specimen sequenced in a study of vaccination and CD4 T cells after COVID-19. No antigen has been assigned to these receptors. Scientists ran DNA taken from cultured CD4+ T cells through the Oncomine TCR Beta short-read assay for sequencing. TCRdb re-called the PCR reads through MiXCR, storing one row per CDR3 protein. Altogether 15,000 to 19,000 distinct CDR3 sequences are present, around 40% being singletons, with the ten largest covering around a fifth. The treatment: approximately 9-day PBMC culture with coronavirus spike peptide pools or control peptides (ViraFEST assay). Sequenced input: cultured CD4+ T cells from blood. Receptors were obtained from a human donor with COVID-19.

This sequence joins TRBV7-2 and TRBJ1-2, with D perhaps TRBD1 (6 bases). The CDR3 runs to 14 residues. Germline V gene lookup returns CDR1 SGHTA and CDR2 FQGNSA. V was shortened by 4 bases and J by 4 bases, with 13 bases between the two germline ends. The CDR3 coding sequence is TGTACCAGCAGCTCATCGACAGGCCCCTATGGCTACACCTTC. Amino acid sequence: CTSSSSTGPYGYTF. The complete variable domain, with remaining parts taken from reference TRBV7-2 and TRBJ1-2, reads GAGVSQSPSNKVTEKGKDVELRCDPISGHTALYWYRQSLGQGLEFLIYFQGNSAPDKSGLPSDRFSAERTGGSVSTLTIQRTQQEDSAVYLCTSSSSTGPYGYTFGSGTRLTVV.

A few counts support this clonotype. The chain recombines TRBV11-2 with TRBJ1-1; D possibly corresponds to TRBD1 (5 bases). This CDR3 contains 14 residues. CDR1 is SGHAT and CDR2 is FQNNGV in the germline V gene. V lost 2 bases and J lost 14, with 21 bases in between. CDR3 sequence reads: CASSLRQGGLSAFF. The CDR3 region has the DNA TGTGCCAGCAGCTTACGGCAGGGAGGGCTGTCTGCATTCTTT.